This T cell receptor beta chain was captured by sequencing in a study of shared clonotypes between healthy human individuals. Whole-study context: The cohort comprised a couple of women and a few men. Their ages spanned 18 to 49 years.

The V end was cut by 10 bases, the J end by 1 base, with 14 bases between. The CDR3 sequence is 14 residues long. Germline values: CDR1 MDHEN, CDR2 SYDVKM. Measured with immunoSEQ multiplex PCR; TCRdb has only the in-frame clones, and not every one. The table lists about 2.4 million clones, around nine tenths of them singletons. This clone was detected once. V is TRBV28 and J is TRBJ1-5; a weak D match, TRBD1 (6 bases). The sequence came from a young man in good health. The sample comprised naive CD4+ T cells sorted from blood. As for subset: CD45RA+ positively selected. The DNA of the CDR3 is TGTGCCACCCAGGGACACCAAAGCAATCAGCCCCAGCATTTT. Amino acid sequence: CATQGHQSNQPQHF.